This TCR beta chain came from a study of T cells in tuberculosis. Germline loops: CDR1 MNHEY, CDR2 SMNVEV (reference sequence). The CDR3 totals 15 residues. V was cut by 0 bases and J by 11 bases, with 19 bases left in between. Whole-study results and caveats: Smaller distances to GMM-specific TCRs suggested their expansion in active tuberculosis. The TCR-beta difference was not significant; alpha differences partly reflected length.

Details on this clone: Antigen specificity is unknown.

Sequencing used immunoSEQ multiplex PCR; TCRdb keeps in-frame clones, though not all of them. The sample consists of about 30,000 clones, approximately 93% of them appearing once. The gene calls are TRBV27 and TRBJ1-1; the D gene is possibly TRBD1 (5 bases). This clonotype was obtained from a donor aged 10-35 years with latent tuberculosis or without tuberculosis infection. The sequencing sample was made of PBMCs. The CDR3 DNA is TGTGCCAGCAGTTTATCGGCCGGGGGTAGGGTTTTTGCTTTCTTT. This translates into CASSLSAGGRVFAFF.